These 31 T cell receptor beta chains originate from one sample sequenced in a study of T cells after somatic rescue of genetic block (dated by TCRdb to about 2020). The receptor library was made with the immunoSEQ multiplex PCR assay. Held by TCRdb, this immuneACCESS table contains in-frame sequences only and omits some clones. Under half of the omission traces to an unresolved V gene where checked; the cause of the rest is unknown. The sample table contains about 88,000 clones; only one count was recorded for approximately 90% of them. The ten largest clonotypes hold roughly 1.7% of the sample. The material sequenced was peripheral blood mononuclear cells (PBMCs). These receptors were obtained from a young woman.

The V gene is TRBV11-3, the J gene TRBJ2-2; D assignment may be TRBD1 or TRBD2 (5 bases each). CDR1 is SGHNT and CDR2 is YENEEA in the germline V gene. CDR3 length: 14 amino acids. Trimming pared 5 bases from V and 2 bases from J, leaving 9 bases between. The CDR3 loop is CASSRDLNTGELFF. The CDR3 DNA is TGTGCCAGCAGCCGGGACCTAAACACCGGGGAGCTGTTTTTT.

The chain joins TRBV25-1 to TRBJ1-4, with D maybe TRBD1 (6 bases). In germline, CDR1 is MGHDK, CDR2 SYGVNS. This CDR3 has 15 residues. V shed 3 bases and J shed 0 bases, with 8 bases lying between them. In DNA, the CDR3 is TGTGCCAGCAGTGACAGACAGGCAACTAATGAAAAACTGTTTTTT. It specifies CASSDRQATNEKLFF.

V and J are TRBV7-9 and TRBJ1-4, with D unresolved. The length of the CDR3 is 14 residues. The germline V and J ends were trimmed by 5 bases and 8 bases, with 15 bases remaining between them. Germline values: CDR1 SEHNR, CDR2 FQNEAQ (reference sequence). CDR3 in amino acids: CASSQSNEWEKLFF. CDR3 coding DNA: TGTGCCAGCAGCCAATCCAACGAGTGGGAAAAACTGTTTTTT. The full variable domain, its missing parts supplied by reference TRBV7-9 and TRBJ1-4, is DTGVSQNPRHKITKRGQNVTFRCDPISEHNRLYWYRQTLGQGPEFLTYFQNEAQLEKSRLLSDRFSAERPKGSFSTLEIQRTEQGDSAMYLCASSQSNEWEKLFFGSGTQLSVL.

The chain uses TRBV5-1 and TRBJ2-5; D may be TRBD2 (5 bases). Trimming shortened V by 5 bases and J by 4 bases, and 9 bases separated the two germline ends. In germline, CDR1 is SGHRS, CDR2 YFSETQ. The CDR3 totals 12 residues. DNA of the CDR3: TGCGCCAGCAGGTTAGAGGGAGAGACCCAGTACTTC. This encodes CASRLEGETQYF.

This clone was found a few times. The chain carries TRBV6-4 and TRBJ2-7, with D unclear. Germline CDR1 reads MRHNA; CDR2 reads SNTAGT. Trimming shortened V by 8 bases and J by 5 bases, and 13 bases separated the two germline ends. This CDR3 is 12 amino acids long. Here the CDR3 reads CASPPDPHEQYF. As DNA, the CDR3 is TGTGCCAGCCCCCCGGACCCGCACGAGCAGTACTTC.

The CDR3: CAISQGPGEAFF. The DNA of the CDR3 is TGTGCCATCAGTCAAGGGCCAGGGGAAGCTTTCTTT. V is TRBV10-3 and J is TRBJ1-1; possibly TRBD1 for D (5 bases). This CDR3 comprises 12 residues. Trimming pared 5 bases from V and 8 bases from J, leaving 12 bases between. Looked up from germline, CDR1 is ENHRY and CDR2 is SYGVKD.

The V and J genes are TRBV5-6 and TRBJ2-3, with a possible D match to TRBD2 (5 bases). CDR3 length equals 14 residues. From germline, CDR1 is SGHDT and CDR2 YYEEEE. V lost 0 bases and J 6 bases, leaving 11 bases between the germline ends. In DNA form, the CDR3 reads TGTGCCAGCAGCTTGGCCCTAGGAGGCGATACGCAGTATTTT. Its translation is CASSLALGGDTQYF.

The CDR3 DNA reads TGTGCCAGCAGCCCCCCGGGACAGGGCTACAATGAGCAGTTCTTC. Its protein product is CASSPPGQGYNEQFF. The gene calls are TRBV5-4 and TRBJ2-1, with TRBD1 matching 9 bases. Germline CDR1 reads SGHNT; CDR2 reads YYREEE (reference sequence). The CDR3 is 15 residues long. The V segment lost 4 bases and the J segment 3 bases; nucleotides outside the gene matches: 5.

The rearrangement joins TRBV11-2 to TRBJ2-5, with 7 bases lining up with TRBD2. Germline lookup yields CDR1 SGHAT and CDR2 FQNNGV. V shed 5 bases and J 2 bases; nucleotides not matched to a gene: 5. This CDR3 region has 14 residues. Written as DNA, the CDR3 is TGTGCCAGCAGCCCAAGGACTAGACAAGAGACCCAGTACTTC. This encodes CASSPRTRQETQYF.

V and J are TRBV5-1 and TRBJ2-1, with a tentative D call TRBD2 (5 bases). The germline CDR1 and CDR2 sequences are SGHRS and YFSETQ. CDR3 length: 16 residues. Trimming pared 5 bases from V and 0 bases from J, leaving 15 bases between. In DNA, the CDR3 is TGCGCCAGCAGTGCCCAGGAGGCAAGCTCCTACAATGAGCAGTTCTTC. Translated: CASSAQEASSYNEQFF.

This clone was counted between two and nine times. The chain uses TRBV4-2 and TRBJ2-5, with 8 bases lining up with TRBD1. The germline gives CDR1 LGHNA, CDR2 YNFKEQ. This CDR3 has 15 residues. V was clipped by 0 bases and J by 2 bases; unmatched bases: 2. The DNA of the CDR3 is TGTGCCAGCAGCCAAGAAAGGACAGGGCAAGAGACCCAGTACTTC. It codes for CASSQERTGQETQYF.

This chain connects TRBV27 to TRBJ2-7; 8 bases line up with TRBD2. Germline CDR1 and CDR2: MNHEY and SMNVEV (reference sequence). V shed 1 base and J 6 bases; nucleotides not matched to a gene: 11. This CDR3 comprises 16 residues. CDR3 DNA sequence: TGTGCCAGCAGTTTATATCCAGCGGGAGCATCGGGCGAGCAGTACTTC. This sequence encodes CASSLYPAGASGEQYF.

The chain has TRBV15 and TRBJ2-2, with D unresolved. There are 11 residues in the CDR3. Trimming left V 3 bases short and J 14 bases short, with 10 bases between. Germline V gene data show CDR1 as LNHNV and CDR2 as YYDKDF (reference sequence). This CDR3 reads CATSSNRGLFF. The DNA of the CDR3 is TGTGCCACCAGCAGCAACCGAGGCCTGTTTTTT.

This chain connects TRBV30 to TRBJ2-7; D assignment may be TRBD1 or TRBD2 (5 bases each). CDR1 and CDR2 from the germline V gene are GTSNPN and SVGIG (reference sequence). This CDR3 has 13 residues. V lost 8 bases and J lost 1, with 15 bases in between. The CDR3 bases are TGTGCCCGCCGGGACCCAGCGTCCTACGAGCAGTACTTC. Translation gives CARRDPASYEQYF.

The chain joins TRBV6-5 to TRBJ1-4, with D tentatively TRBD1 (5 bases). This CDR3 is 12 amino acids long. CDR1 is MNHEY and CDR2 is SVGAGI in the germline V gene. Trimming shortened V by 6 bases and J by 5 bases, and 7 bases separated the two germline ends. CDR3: CASRGVNEKLFF. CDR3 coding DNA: TGTGCCAGCAGGGGGGTGAATGAAAAACTGTTTTTT.

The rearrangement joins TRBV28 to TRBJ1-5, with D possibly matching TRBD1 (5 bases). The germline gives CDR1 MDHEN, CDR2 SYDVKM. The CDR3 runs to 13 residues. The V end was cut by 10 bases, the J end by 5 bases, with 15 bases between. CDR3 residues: CATSPGPHQPQHF. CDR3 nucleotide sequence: TGTGCCACCAGCCCGGGACCCCATCAGCCCCAGCATTTT.

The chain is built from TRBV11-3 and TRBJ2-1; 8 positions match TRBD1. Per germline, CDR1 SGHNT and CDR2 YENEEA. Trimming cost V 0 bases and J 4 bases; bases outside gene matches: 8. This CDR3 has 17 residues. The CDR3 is CASSLDIGTGTYNEQFF. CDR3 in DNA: TGTGCCAGCAGCTTAGATATCGGGACAGGCACTTACAATGAGCAGTTCTTC.

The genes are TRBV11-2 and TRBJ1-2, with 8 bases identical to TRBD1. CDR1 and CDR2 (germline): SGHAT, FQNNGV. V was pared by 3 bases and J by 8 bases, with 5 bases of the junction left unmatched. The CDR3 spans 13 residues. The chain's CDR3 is CASSFQGASGYTF. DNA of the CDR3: TGTGCCAGCAGCTTTCAGGGGGCGAGCGGCTACACCTTC.

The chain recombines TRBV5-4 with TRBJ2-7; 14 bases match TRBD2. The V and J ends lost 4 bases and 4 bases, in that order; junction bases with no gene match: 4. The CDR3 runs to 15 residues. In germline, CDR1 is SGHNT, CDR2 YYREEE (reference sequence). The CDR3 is CASSQGLAGEYEQYF. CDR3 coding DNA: TGTGCCAGCAGCCAGGGACTAGCGGGAGAGTACGAGCAGTACTTC.

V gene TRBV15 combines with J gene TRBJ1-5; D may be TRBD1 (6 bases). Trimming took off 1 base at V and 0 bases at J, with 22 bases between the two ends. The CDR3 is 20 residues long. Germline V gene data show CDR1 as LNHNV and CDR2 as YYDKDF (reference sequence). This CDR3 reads CATSRGLLGTRPYSNQPQHF. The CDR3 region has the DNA TGTGCCACCAGCAGAGGGCTCCTCGGGACACGTCCCTATAGCAATCAGCCCCAGCATTTT.

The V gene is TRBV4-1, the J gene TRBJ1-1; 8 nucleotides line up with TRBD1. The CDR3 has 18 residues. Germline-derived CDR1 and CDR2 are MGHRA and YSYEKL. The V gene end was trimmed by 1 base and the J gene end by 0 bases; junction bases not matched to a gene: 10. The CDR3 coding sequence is TGCGCCAGCAGCCAAGGACAGGGGAGCCGCCGGGTGAACACTGAAGCTTTCTTT. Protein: CASSQGQGSRRVNTEAFF.

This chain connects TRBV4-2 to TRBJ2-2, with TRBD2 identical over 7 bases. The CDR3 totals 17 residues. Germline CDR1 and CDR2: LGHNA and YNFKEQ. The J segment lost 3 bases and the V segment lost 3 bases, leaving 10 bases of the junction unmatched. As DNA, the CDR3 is TGTGCCAGCAGCCAGGTAGCTAGCGGTCGCTACACCGGGGAGCTGTTTTTT. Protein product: CASSQVASGRYTGELFF.

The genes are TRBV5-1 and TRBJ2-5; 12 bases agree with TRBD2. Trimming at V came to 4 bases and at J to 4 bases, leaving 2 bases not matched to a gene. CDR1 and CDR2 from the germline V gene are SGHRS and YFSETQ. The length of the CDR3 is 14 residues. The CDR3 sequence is CASSGGLAGETQYF. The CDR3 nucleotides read TGCGCCAGCAGCGGGGGACTAGCGGGAGAGACCCAGTACTTC.

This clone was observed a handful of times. CDR3 coding DNA: TGTGCCTGGAGTCACGGGACAGGCGCCGTGAACACTGAAGCTTTCTTT. Translating it yields CAWSHGTGAVNTEAFF. This chain connects TRBV30 to TRBJ1-1; 8 nucleotides agree with TRBD1. V shed 2 bases, J shed 0 bases, and the junction held 8 bases outside the gene matches. In germline, CDR1 is GTSNPN, CDR2 SVGIG (reference sequence). The CDR3 sequence is 16 residues long.

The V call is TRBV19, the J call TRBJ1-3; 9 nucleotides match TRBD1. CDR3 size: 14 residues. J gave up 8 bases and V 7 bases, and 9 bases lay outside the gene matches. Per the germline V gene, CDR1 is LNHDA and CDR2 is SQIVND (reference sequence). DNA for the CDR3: TGTGCCAGTAAATCGGACAGGGGAAGGGACACCATATATTTT. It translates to CASKSDRGRDTIYF.

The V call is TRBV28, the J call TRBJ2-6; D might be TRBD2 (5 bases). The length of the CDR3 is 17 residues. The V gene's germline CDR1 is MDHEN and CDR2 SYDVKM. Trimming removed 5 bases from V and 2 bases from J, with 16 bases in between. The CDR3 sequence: CASSRADGGPGANVLTF. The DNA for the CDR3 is TGTGCCAGCAGTCGGGCCGACGGCGGGCCTGGGGCCAACGTCCTGACTTTC. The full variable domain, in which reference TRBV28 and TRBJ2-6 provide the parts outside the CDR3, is DVKVTQSSRYLVKRTGEKVFLECVQDMDHENMFWYRQDPGLGLRLIYFSYDVKMKEKGDIPEGYSVSREKKERFSLILESASTNQTSMYLCASSRADGGPGANVLTFGAGSRLTVL.

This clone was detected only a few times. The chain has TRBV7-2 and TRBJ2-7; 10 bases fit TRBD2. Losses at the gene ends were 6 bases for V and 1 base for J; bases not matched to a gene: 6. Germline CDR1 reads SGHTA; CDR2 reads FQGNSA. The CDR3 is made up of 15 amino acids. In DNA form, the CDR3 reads TGTGCCAGCAGTCCTACTAGCGGGACTTCCTACGAGCAGTACTTC. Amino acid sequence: CASSPTSGTSYEQYF.

The CDR3 reads CASSDTVNEQFF. CDR3 bases: TGTGCCAGCAGTGATACAGTTAATGAGCAGTTCTTC. The chain joins TRBV6-1 to TRBJ2-1; no firm D call. The CDR3 totals 12 residues. From germline, CDR1 is MNHNS and CDR2 SASEGT. V lost 3 bases and J lost 7, with 7 bases in between.

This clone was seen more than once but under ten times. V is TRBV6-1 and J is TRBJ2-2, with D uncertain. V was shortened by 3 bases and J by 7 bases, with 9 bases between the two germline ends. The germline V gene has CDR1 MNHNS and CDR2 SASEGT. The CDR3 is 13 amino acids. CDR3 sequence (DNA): TGTGCCAGCAGTGAGAACCTGGGCGGGGAGCTGTTTTTT. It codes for CASSENLGGELFF.

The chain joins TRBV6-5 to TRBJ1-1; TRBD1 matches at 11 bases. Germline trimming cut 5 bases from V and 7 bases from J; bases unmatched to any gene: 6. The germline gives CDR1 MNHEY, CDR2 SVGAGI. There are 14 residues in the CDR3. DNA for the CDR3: TGTGCCAGCAGTCCCCCGGGGACAGGGGGTGAAGCTTTCTTT. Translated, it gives CASSPPGTGGEAFF.

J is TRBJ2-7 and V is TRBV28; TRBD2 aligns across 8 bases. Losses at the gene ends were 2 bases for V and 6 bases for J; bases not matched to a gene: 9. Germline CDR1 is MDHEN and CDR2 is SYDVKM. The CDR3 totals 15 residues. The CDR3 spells CASSLLLGGRPEQYF. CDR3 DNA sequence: TGTGCCAGCAGTTTACTTCTTGGCGGGAGGCCCGAGCAGTACTTC.